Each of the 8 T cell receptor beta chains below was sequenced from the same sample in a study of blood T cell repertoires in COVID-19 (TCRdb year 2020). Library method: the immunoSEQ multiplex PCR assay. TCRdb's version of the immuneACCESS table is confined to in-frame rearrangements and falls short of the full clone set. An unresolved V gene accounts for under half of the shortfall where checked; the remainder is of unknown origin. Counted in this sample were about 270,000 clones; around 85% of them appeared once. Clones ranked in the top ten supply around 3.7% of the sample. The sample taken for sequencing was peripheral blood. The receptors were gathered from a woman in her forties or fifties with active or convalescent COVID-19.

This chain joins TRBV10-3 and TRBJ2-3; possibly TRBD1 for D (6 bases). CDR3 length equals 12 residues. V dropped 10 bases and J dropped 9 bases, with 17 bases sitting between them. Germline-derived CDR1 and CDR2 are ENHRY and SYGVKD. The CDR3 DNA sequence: TGTGCCACCAGGGGCCCCGATATGACGCAGTATTTT. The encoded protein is CATRGPDMTQYF.

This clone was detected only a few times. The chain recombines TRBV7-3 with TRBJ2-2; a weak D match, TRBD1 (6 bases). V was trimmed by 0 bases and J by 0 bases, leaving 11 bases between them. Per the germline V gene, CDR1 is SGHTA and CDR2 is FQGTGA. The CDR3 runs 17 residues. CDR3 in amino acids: CASSLTDWTANTGELFF. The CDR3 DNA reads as TGTGCCAGCAGCTTAACCGATTGGACAGCGAACACCGGGGAGCTGTTTTTT. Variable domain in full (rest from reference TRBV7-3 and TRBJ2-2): GAGVSQTPSNKVTEKGKYVELRCDPISGHTALYWYRQSLGQGPEFLIYFQGTGAADDSGLPNDRFFAVRPEGSVSTLKIQRTERGDSAVYLCASSLTDWTANTGELFFGEGSRLTVL.

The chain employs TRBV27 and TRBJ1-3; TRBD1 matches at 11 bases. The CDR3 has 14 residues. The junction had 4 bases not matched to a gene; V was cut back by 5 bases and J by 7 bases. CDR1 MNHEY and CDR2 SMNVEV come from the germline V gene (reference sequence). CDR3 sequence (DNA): TGTGCCAGCAGTCCCCGGGACAGGGGGAACACCATATATTTT. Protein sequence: CASSPRDRGNTIYF.

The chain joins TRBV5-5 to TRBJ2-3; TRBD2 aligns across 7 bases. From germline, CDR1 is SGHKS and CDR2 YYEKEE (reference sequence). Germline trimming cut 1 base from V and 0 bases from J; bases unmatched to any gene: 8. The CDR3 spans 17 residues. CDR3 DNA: TGTGCCAGCAGCTTGCGGGAGGCGGGAGTTAGCACAGATACGCAGTATTTT. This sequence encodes CASSLREAGVSTDTQYF. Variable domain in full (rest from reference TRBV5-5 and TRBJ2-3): DAGVTQSPTHLIKTRGQQVTLRCSPISGHKSVSWYQQVLGQGPQFIFQYYEKEERGRGNFPDRFSARQFPNYSSELNVNALLLGDSALYLCASSLREAGVSTDTQYFGPGTRLTVL.

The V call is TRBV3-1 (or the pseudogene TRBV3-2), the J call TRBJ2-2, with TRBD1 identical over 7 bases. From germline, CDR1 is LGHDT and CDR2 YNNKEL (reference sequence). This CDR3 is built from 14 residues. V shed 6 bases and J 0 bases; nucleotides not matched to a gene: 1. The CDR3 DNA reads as TGTGCCAGCAGGGACAGGTCGAACACCGGGGAGCTGTTTTTT. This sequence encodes CASRDRSNTGELFF.

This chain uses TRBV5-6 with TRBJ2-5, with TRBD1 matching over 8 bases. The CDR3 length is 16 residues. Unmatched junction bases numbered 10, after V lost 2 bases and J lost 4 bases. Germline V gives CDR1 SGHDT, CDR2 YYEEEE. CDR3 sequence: CASSLTRGQRTETQYF. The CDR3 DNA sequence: TGTGCCAGCAGCTTAACCAGGGGGCAGAGGACAGAGACCCAGTACTTC.

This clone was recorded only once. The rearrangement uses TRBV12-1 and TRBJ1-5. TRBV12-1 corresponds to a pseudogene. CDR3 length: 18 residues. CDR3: CASSFAPREREGNQPQHF. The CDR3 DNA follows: TGTGCCAGCAGCTTTGCTCCCAGGGAGCGGGAGGGGAATCAGCCCCAGCATTTT.

The chain's CDR3 is CASSQSMGLRTWDEQFF. Written as DNA, the CDR3 is TGTGCCAGCAGCCAATCGATGGGGCTTAGAACATGGGATGAGCAGTTCTTC. This rearrangement joins TRBV3-1 (or the pseudogene TRBV3-2) to TRBJ2-1; maybe TRBD1 (5 bases). Trimming shortened V by 2 bases and J by 8 bases, and 22 bases separated the two germline ends. The CDR3 totals 17 residues. Germline CDR1 is LGHDT and CDR2 is YNNKEL (reference sequence).